These 28 T cell receptor beta chains originate from one sample sequenced in a study of CD8+CD57+ T cells in acquired aplastic anemia. The template for TCR beta VDJ and CDR3 sequence profiling was genomic DNA. TCRdb analysed the reads with MiXCR anew, one entry per CDR3 protein. The table records hundreds of thousands of distinct CDR3 sequences, around 60% of them present only once. Sequenced sample: sorted CD4+, CD8+, or CD8+CD57+ T cells (not recorded which) from PBMCs. These receptor sequences come from a human donor with severe aplastic anemia or a healthy control (not recorded which).

In this sample, this clonotype turned up many times. For the CDR3, the DNA is TGCAGTGCTAGTGTCGGACAAAGAGACAATCAGCCCCAGCATTTT. It is translated as CSASVGQRDNQPQHF. V gene TRBV20-1 combines with J gene TRBJ1-5; maybe TRBD1 (5 bases). The CDR3 spans 15 residues. The germline CDR1 and CDR2 sequences are DFQATT and SNEGSKA (reference sequence). With 3 bases removed from V and 3 bases from J, the gap between germline ends came to 15 bases.

This clonotype has only one observation. The junction does not match germline at one end; this may be a read error. The chain carries TRBV24-1 and TRBJ2-3; possible D gene TRBD2, 6 bases. CDR3 size: 14 residues. Germline V lookup: CDR1 KGHDR, CDR2 SFDVKD. CDR3 bases: TGTGACACCAGTGTAAGGGACTCCTCAGATAAGCAGTATTTT. Amino acid sequence: CDTSVRDSSDKQYF.

The chain links TRBV2 to TRBJ1-1; unclear D gene. Deletions cut 5 bases from V and 8 bases from J, with 12 bases between. The CDR3 length is 12 residues. Germline V CDR1 and CDR2: SNHLY, FYNNEI. CDR3 protein: CASSWAEGEAFF. The CDR3 nucleotides are TGTGCCAGCAGTTGGGCAGAAGGAGAAGCTTTCTTT.

This clonotype was counted only a few times. The chain combines TRBV20-1 with TRBJ2-7, with 10 nucleotides matching TRBD1. In germline, CDR1 is DFQATT, CDR2 SNEGSKA (reference sequence). The CDR3 length is 12 residues. Trimming cost V 7 bases and J 5 bases; bases outside gene matches: 5. The CDR3: CSVTGGRNEQYF. The CDR3, as DNA: TGCAGTGTGACAGGGGGCAGGAACGAGCAGTACTTC.

This clonotype has ten or more counts. The genes are TRBV6-1 and TRBJ2-3, with TRBD2 identical over 8 bases. V was clipped by 7 bases and J by 2 bases; unmatched bases: 5. CDR3 size: 14 residues. The germline V gene has CDR1 MNHNS and CDR2 SASEGT. This chain's CDR3 is CASKRLANTDTQYF. The CDR3 coding sequence is TGTGCCAGCAAAAGACTAGCGAACACAGATACGCAGTATTTT.

The chain has TRBV19 and TRBJ1-3; D possibly corresponds to TRBD1 (5 bases). The V end lost 9 bases, the J end lost 1 base, and 7 bases lay between the germline ends. The CDR3 loop spans 12 amino acids. CDR1 is LNHDA and CDR2 is SQIVND in the germline V gene (reference sequence). CDR3 in amino acids: CASGGSGNTIYF. The CDR3 DNA follows: TGTGCCAGCGGGGGGTCTGGAAACACCATATATTTT.

V gene TRBV5-6 combines with J gene TRBJ1-1; TRBD1 is a possible D gene (5 bases). The V end lost 2 bases, the J end lost 4 bases, and 27 bases lay between the germline ends. The CDR3 length is 19 residues. The germline gives CDR1 SGHDT, CDR2 YYEEEE. The CDR3 is CASSLGVQQRLLRVTEAFF. The CDR3 DNA reads TGTGCCAGCAGCTTAGGGGTACAGCAAAGGTTGCTCCGGGTCACTGAAGCTTTCTTT.

This clonotype was observed many times. This chain connects TRBV9 to TRBJ2-2, with TRBD1 matching 8 bases. There are 15 residues in the CDR3. V was pared by 10 bases and J by 1 base, with 9 bases of the junction left unmatched. CDR1 and CDR2 from the germline V gene are SGDLS and YYNGEE. CDR3 loop: CAGTLGQGNTGELFF. The CDR3 region has the DNA TGTGCCGGAACTTTAGGACAGGGGAACACCGGGGAGCTGTTTTTT. Variable domain in full (rest from reference TRBV9 and TRBJ2-2): DSGVTQTPKHLITATGQRVTLRCSPRSGDLSVYWYQQSLDQGLQFLIQYYNGEERAKGNILERFSAQQFPDLHSELNLSSLELGDSALYFCAGTLGQGNTGELFFGEGSRLTVL.

The chain has TRBV9 and TRBJ1-1; D unclear. This CDR3 comprises 15 residues. V lost 0 bases and J 0 bases, leaving 9 bases between the germline ends. CDR1 SGDLS and CDR2 YYNGEE come from the germline V gene. CDR3 in DNA: TGTGCCAGCAGCGTAGGTGGCGGAATGAACACTGAAGCTTTCTTT. This codes for CASSVGGGMNTEAFF. The full variable domain, in which reference TRBV9 and TRBJ1-1 provide the parts outside the CDR3, is DSGVTQTPKHLITATGQRVTLRCSPRSGDLSVYWYQQSLDQGLQFLIQYYNGEERAKGNILERFSAQQFPDLHSELNLSSLELGDSALYFCASSVGGGMNTEAFFGQGTRLTVV.

This clonotype was counted between two and nine times. This chain links TRBV10-1 with TRBJ2-7; TRBD2 matches 13 bases. The length of the CDR3 is 15 residues. Germline V lookup: CDR1 WNHNN, CDR2 SYGVQD (reference sequence). V was pared by 6 bases and J by 5 bases, with 7 bases of the junction left unmatched. The CDR3 DNA follows: TGCGCCAGCAGGCACGCACTAGCGGGAGGGCACGAGCAGTACTTC. This gives the protein CASRHALAGGHEQYF.

The chain links TRBV6-2 or TRBV6-3 to TRBJ1-1, with D uncertain. The CDR3 consists of 13 residues. Between the trimmed V and J ends, which lost 10 bases and 4 bases, there was a span of 16 bases. Germline CDR1 is MNHEY and CDR2 is SVGEGT. The CDR3 bases are TGTGCCACCGCTGCCCCGAGGACCACTGAAGCTTTCTTT. Translation gives CATAAPRTTEAFF.

J is TRBJ1-6 and V is TRBV7-9, with D perhaps TRBD1 (6 bases). The CDR3 runs 15 residues. Trimming left V 5 bases short and J 10 bases short, with 18 bases between. CDR1 SEHNR and CDR2 FQNEAQ come from the germline V gene (reference sequence). The CDR3 DNA sequence: TGTGCCAGCAGCCCGGCACAGGGTTTAGGCTCACCCCTCCACTTT. This encodes CASSPAQGLGSPLHF.

Written as DNA, the CDR3 is TGTGCCAGCAGCGTAGGTGGGACAGGGCCCTACGAGCAGTACTTC. The encoded protein is CASSVGGTGPYEQYF. The chain carries TRBV9 and TRBJ2-7; TRBD1 aligns across 9 bases. The germline V gene has CDR1 SGDLS and CDR2 YYNGEE. CDR3 length: 15 amino acids. Germline trimming cut 0 bases from V and 2 bases from J; bases unmatched to any gene: 3.

The CDR3 DNA sequence: TGTGCCACCGGTAGCGGGCGCAACTACGAGCAGTACTTC. It codes for CATGSGRNYEQYF. V and J are TRBV2 and TRBJ2-7; 7 bases line up with TRBD2. Germline V gene data show CDR1 as SNHLY and CDR2 as FYNNEI. CDR3 length: 13 residues. The junction had 9 bases not matched to a gene; V was cut back by 10 bases and J by 3 bases. The full variable domain, completed using reference TRBV2 and TRBJ2-7, is EPEVTQTPSHQVTQMGQEVILRCVPISNHLYFYWYRQILGQKVEFLVSFYNNEISEKSEIFDDQFSVERPDGSNFTLKIRSTKLEDSAMYFCATGSGRNYEQYFGPGTRLTVT.

Many counts were recorded for this clonotype. The V gene is TRBV6-6, the J gene TRBJ2-7, with D unclear. Trimming shortened V by 6 bases and J by 7 bases, and 10 bases separated the two germline ends. Germline V gene sequence: CDR1 MNHNY, CDR2 SVGAGI (reference sequence). The CDR3 spans 11 residues. CDR3 nucleotide sequence: TGTGCCAGCAGCCCCTCGAGGGAGCAGTACTTC. Encoded protein: CASSPSREQYF.

The chain joins TRBV20-1 to TRBJ2-7; 9 bases agree with TRBD1. V trimming: 4 bases; J trimming: 4 bases; junction bases outside the gene matches: 5. This CDR3 is built from 13 residues. Germline-derived CDR1 and CDR2 are DFQATT and SNEGSKA (reference sequence). CDR3 DNA sequence: TGCAGTGCTAAGGGACAGGGTCTTTACGAGCAGTACTTC. Translated: CSAKGQGLYEQYF.

A few counts support this clonotype. V usage is TRBV25-1 and J usage is TRBJ1-2; possible D gene TRBD1, 6 bases. The germline CDR1 and CDR2 sequences are MGHDK and SYGVNS. This CDR3 contains 12 residues. Trimming stripped 6 bases from V and 8 bases from J, with 13 bases between. The CDR3 region has the DNA TGTGCCAGCAGGGACAGCGAAAGGGGCTACACCTTC. It codes for CASRDSERGYTF.

The chain is built from TRBV20-1 and TRBJ1-2; 8 bases fit TRBD1. The CDR3 runs to 13 residues. Per the germline V gene, CDR1 is DFQATT and CDR2 is SNEGSKA (reference sequence). The V and J ends lost 6 bases and 7 bases, in that order; junction bases with no gene match: 10. The CDR3: CSAAGQGGSGYTF. CDR3 in DNA: TGCAGTGCCGCAGGACAGGGCGGATCTGGCTACACCTTC.

This clonotype was observed once. The chain is built from TRBV20-1 and TRBJ2-3; the match to TRBD2 covers 10 bases. Germline V gene data show CDR1 as DFQATT and CDR2 as SNEGSKA (reference sequence). The CDR3 length is 19 residues. The V and J ends lost 0 bases and 0 bases, in that order; junction bases with no gene match: 12. CDR3 region: CSARDLLAGTASSTDTQYF. CDR3 bases: TGCAGTGCTAGAGACCTACTAGCGGGGACCGCTTCTAGCACAGATACGCAGTATTTT.

This clonotype has only a few counts. The chain recombines TRBV29-1 with TRBJ1-5; no firm D call. Trimming took 3 bases from V and 2 from J, leaving 17 bases between them. This CDR3 region has 16 residues. Per the germline V gene, CDR1 is SQVTM and CDR2 is ANQGSEA. The DNA of the CDR3 is TGCAGCGTTGATGGAGGCCATTTTGAGGGCAATCAGCCCCAGCATTTT. Translation gives CSVDGGHFEGNQPQHF.

The V and J genes are TRBV20-1 and TRBJ1-2; tentative D call: TRBD1 (5 bases). Germline V gene data show CDR1 as DFQATT and CDR2 as SNEGSKA (reference sequence). The CDR3 runs 13 residues. Trimming took off 0 bases at V and 2 bases at J, with 7 bases between the two ends. Here the CDR3 DNA reads TGCAGTGCTAGAGATGGGGGAAACTATGGCTACACCTTC. Protein product: CSARDGGNYGYTF.

The chain couples TRBV10-3 to TRBJ2-1; D is perhaps TRBD1 or TRBD2 (5 bases each). This CDR3 is 14 amino acids long. Germline assignment: CDR1 ENHRY and CDR2 SYGVKD. Between the trimmed V and J ends, which lost 5 bases and 6 bases, there was a span of 14 bases. CDR3: CAISPGTGSNEQFF. DNA for the CDR3: TGTGCCATCAGTCCCGGGACGGGGAGCAATGAGCAGTTCTTC.

This clonotype occurred many times. The chain recombines TRBV6-1 with TRBJ2-7, with a tentative D call TRBD1 (6 bases). The CDR3 is 15 residues long. The germline gives CDR1 MNHNS, CDR2 SASEGT. Trimming took off 6 bases at V and 5 bases at J, with 20 bases between the two ends. CDR3 protein: CASSRVQGERNEQYF. CDR3 bases: TGTGCCAGCAGCCGCGTACAGGGAGAGCGAAACGAGCAGTACTTC.

CDR3 DNA sequence: TGTGCCAGCAGCTTAGGGGGGGCTCAAGAGACCCAGTACTTC. This codes for CASSLGGAQETQYF. The chain employs TRBV7-6 and TRBJ2-5; possibly TRBD1 or TRBD2 for D (6 bases each). CDR1 and CDR2 from the germline V gene are SGHVS and FNYEAQ. The CDR3 spans 14 residues. Trimming shortened V by 1 base and J by 2 bases, and 8 bases separated the two germline ends.

This clonotype was observed many times. The chain combines TRBV5-8 with TRBJ1-4; D unresolved. This CDR3 has 12 amino acids. Germline V CDR1 and CDR2: SGHTS, YDEGEE. Between the trimmed V and J ends, which lost 1 base and 8 bases, there was a span of 6 bases. CDR3: CASSLSREKLFF. CDR3 nucleotide sequence: TGTGCCAGCAGCTTGAGCCGGGAAAAACTGTTTTTT.

This rearrangement joins TRBV24-1 to TRBJ2-1; possible D gene TRBD1, 6 bases. V shed 5 bases and J shed 3 bases, with 13 bases lying between them. CDR1 KGHDR and CDR2 SFDVKD come from the germline V gene. This CDR3 comprises 15 residues. The CDR3 loop is CATSGGLDGYNEQFF. As DNA, the CDR3 is TGTGCCACCAGTGGGGGGCTGGACGGCTACAATGAGCAGTTCTTC.

This clonotype occurred a few times. The chain joins TRBV7-9 to TRBJ2-1, with 12 bases matching TRBD2. With 4 bases clipped from V and 6 bases from J, the junction kept 4 bases outside the gene matches. Germline CDR1 reads SEHNR; CDR2 reads FQNEAQ (reference sequence). The CDR3 runs 15 residues. The CDR3 loop reads CASSSPSGGVNEQFF. CDR3 coding DNA: TGTGCCAGCAGCTCCCCTAGCGGGGGGGTCAATGAGCAGTTCTTC.

This chain links TRBV5-6 with TRBJ2-7; D tentatively fits TRBD1 or TRBD2 (5 bases each). This CDR3 spans 16 amino acids. V was clipped by 2 bases and J by 2 bases, with 17 bases between them. Looked up from germline, CDR1 is SGHDT and CDR2 is YYEEEE. In DNA, the CDR3 is TGTGCCAGCAGCTTAGGCCTAGGGACCTCAACCTACGAGCAGTACTTC. It specifies CASSLGLGTSTYEQYF.